In its sample, the clone carrying this T cell receptor beta chain was seen a few times. Its antigen remains unidentified. This sample is drawn from a study of vaccination and CD4 T cells after COVID-19. The germline CDR1 and CDR2 sequences are SGHTA and FQGNSA. The CDR3 extends over 15 amino acids. The V and J ends lost 4 bases and 4 bases, in that order; junction bases with no gene match: 5. With the Oncomine TCR Beta short-read assay, DNA from cultured CD4+ T cells was sequenced. One entry per CDR3 protein results from TCRdb running MiXCR on the PCR reads. The sample has roughly 15,000 distinct CDR3 sequences, around 50% seen once. As for time point: late sampling 161 to 241 days after vaccination in three convalescent patients. Indicated treatment: approximately 10-day PBMC culture with coronavirus spike peptide pools or control peptides (ViraFEST assay).

The clonotype was recovered from a human donor who had recovered from COVID-19. The J gene is TRBJ2-5, the V gene TRBV7-2; TRBD2 aligns across 11 bases. Sequences were derived from CD4+ T cells from blood, cultured in vitro, sampled about 7 months after SARS-CoV-2 vaccination. The CDR3 reads CASSSQTSGIETQYF. CDR3 DNA sequence: TGTGCCAGCAGCTCCCAGACTAGCGGGATAGAGACCCAGTACTTC.